The 4 T cell receptor beta chains below were found in one sample sequenced in a study of control samples from healthy donors and cancer patients. Profiled with immunoSEQ multiplex PCR; TCRdb holds only in-frame clones, not every one. In the table there are about 110,000 clones, about 89% of which are singletons. Source material: blood. The source of these receptors is a woman aged 45-65 years in good health.

The chain recombines TRBV7-9 with TRBJ2-7, with D perhaps matching TRBD1 or TRBD2 (5 bases each). The length of the CDR3 is 13 residues. With 5 bases removed from V and 3 bases from J, the gap between germline ends came to 11 bases. Germline V gene sequence: CDR1 SEHNR, CDR2 FQNEAQ (reference sequence). CDR3 sequence (DNA): TGTGCCAGCAGCCCCCGGGACCACTACGAGCAGTACGTC. Protein: CASSPRDHYEQYV.

The rearrangement links TRBV6-1 to TRBJ2-1, with 9 bases lining up with TRBD2. This CDR3 is 18 amino acids long. The V gene's germline CDR1 is MNHNS and CDR2 SASEGT. The V and J ends lost 4 bases and 3 bases, in that order; junction bases with no gene match: 13. The CDR3 DNA follows: TGTGCCAGCAGTGTACGGGACAGTAGCGGGGGATTCTACAATGAGCAGTTCTTC. This gives the protein CASSVRDSSGGFYNEQFF.

The CDR3 bases are TGTGCCAGTAGTATAATGAGGGGGTTCGCTTTCTTT. This translates into CASSIMRGFAFF. The chain employs TRBV19 and TRBJ1-1, with D perhaps TRBD1 (6 bases). The CDR3 runs to 12 residues. Trimming cost V 2 bases and J 11 bases, with 12 bases left between them. Germline V gene lookup returns CDR1 LNHDA and CDR2 SQIVND (reference sequence).

In DNA, the CDR3 is TGTGCCAGCAGGGGAGGCGGGAGATCCGGGGAGCTGTTTTTT. Translated: CASRGGGRSGELFF. This chain connects TRBV7-2 to TRBJ2-2; 7 bases fit TRBD2. This CDR3 contains 14 residues. The germline CDR1 and CDR2 sequences are SGHTA and FQGNSA. The junction had 7 bases not matched to a gene; V was cut back by 6 bases and J by 6 bases. The complete variable domain, with remaining parts taken from reference TRBV7-2 and TRBJ2-2, reads GAGVSQSPSNKVTEKGKDVELRCDPISGHTALYWYRQSLGQGLEFLIYFQGNSAPDKSGLPSDRFSAERTGGSVSTLTIQRTQQEDSAVYLCASRGGGRSGELFFGEGSRLTVL.